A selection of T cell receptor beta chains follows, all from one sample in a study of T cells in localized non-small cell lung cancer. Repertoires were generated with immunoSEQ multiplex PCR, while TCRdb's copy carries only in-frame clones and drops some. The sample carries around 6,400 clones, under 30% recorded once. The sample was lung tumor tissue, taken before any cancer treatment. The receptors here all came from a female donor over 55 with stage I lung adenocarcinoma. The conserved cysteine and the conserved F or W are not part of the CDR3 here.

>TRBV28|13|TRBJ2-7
ASSTPGTAAYEQY
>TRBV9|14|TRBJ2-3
ASSVGGEVRTDTQY
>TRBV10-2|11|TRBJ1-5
ASSSVSNQPQH
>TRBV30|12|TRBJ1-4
AWSGPGINEKLF
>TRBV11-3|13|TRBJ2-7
ASSLGGDGSYEQY
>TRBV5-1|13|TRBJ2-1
ASTTGTSGNHEQF
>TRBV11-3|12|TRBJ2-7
ASSPSGGRYEQY
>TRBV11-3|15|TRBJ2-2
ASSQGEGRGGTGELF
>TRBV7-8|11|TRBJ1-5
ASSFQPDQPQH
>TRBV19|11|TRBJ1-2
ASSFQGQYGYT
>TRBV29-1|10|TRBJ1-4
SVAEGDEKLF
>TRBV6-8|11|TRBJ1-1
ASSYRGNTEAF
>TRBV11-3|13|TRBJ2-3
ASSSSGLGTDTQY
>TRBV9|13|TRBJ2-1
ASSERTRWDNEQF
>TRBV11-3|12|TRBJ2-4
ASTPGPQKNIQY
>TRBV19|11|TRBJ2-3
ATQGQFGDTQY
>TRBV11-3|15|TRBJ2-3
ASSLRTSGASTDTQY
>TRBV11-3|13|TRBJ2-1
ASSWGAGLNNEQF
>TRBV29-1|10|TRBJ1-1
SVVIQDNEAF
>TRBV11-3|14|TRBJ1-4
ASSFGPSGVGEKLF
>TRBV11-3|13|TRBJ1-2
ASSRGQNRNYGYT
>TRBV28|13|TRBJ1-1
ASTTGGAIYTEAF